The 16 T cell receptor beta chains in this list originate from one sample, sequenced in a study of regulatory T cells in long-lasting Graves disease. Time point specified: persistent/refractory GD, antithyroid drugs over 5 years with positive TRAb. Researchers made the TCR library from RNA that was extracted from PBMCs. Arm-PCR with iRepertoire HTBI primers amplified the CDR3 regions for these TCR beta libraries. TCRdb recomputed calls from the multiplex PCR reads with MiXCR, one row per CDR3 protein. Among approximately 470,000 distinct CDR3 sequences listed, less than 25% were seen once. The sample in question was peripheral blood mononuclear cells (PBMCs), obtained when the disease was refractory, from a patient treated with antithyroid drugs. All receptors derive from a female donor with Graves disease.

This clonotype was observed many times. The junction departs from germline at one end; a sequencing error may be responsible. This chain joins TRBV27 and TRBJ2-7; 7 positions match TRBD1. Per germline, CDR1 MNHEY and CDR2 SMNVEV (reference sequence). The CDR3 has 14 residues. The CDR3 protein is CASSFRDSSYEQYF. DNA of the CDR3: TGCGCCAGCAGCTTCCGGGACAGCTCCTACGAGCAGTACTTC.

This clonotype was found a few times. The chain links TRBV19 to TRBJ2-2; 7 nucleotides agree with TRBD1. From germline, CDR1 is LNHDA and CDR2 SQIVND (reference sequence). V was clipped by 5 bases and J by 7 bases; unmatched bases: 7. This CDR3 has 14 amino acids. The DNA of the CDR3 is TGTGCCAGTAGTGGCGCACAGGGGTTCGGGGAGCTGTTTTTT. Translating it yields CASSGAQGFGELFF.

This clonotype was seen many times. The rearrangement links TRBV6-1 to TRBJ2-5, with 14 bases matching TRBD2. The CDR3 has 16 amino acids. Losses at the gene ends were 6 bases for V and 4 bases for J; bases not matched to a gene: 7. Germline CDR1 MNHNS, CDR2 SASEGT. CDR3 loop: CASRPGLAGGGETQYF. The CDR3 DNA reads TGTGCCAGCAGGCCTGGACTAGCGGGAGGAGGAGAGACCCAGTACTTC.

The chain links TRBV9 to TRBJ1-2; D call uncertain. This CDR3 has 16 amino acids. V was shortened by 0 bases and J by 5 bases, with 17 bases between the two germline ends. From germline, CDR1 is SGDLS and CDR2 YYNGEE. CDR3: CASSVDPGLNSYGYTF. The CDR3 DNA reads TGTGCCAGCAGCGTAGATCCCGGACTCAATTCTTATGGCTACACCTTC.

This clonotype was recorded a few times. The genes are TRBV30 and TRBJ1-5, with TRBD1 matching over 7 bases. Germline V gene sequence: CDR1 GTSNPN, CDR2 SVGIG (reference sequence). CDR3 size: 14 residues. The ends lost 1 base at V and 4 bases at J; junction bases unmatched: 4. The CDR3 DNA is TGTGCCTGGAGTGGACAGGGATCGAATCAGCCCCAGCATTTT. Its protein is CAWSGQGSNQPQHF.

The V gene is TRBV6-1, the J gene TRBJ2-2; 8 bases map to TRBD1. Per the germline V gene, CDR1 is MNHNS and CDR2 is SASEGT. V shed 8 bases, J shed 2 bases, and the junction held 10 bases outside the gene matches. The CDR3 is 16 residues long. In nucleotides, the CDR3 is TGTGCCAGCTCACAACTGGACAGGGATAACACCGGGGAGCTGTTTTTT. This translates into CASSQLDRDNTGELFF.

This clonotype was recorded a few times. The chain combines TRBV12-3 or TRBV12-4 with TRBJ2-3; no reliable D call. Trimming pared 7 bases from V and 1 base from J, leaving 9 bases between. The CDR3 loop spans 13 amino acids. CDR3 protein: CASTRARTDTQYF. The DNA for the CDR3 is TGTGCCAGCACCCGGGCCCGCACAGATACGCAGTATTTT.

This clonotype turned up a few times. The CDR3: CASSQGVGVNTEAFF. The CDR3 DNA reads as TGCGCCAGCAGCCAAGGGGTGGGGGTGAACACTGAAGCTTTCTTT. The V gene is TRBV4-1, the J gene TRBJ1-1; D perhaps matches TRBD1 (5 bases). The CDR3 is made up of 15 amino acids. In germline, CDR1 is MGHRA, CDR2 YSYEKL. V was trimmed by 1 base and J by 0 bases, leaving 9 bases between them.

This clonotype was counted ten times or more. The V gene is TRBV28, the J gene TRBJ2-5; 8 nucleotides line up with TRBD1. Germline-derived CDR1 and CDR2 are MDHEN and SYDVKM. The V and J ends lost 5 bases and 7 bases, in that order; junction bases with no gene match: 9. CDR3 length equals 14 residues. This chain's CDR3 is CASSPTGDWWTQYF. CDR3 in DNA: TGTGCCAGCAGTCCGACAGGGGATTGGTGGACCCAGTACTTC.

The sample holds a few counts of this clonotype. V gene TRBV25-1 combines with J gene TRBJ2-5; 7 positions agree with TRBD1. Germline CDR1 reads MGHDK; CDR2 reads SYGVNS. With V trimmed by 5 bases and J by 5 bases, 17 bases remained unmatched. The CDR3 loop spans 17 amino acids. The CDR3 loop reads CASSNRNLDRSWETQYF. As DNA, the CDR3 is TGTGCCAGCAGTAACCGAAATCTGGACAGGTCTTGGGAGACCCAGTACTTC.

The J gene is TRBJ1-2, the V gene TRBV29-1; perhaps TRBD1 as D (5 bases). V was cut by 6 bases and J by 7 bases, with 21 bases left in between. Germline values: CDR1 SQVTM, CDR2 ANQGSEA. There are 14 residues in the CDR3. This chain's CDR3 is CSVLIRDPRAGYTF. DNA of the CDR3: TGCAGCGTCCTCATCCGGGACCCAAGAGCTGGCTACACCTTC.

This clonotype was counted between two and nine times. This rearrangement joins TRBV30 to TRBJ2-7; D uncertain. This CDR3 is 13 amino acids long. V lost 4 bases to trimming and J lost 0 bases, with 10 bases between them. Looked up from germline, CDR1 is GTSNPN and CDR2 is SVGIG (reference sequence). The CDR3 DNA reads TGTGCCTGGACCCTCGGCGTCTCCTACGAGCAGTACTTC. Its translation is CAWTLGVSYEQYF.

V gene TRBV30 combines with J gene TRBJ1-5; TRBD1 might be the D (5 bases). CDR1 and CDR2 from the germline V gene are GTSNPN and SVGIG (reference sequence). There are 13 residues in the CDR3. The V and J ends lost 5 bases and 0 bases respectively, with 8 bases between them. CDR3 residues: CAWQGGSNQPQHF. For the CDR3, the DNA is TGTGCCTGGCAGGGAGGTAGCAATCAGCCCCAGCATTTT.

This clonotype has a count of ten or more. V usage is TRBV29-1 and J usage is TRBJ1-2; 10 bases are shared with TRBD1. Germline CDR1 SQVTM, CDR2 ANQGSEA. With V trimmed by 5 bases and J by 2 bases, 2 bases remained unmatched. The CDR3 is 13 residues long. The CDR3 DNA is TGCAGCGTTACGGGACAGGGGAACTATGGCTACACCTTC. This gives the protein CSVTGQGNYGYTF.

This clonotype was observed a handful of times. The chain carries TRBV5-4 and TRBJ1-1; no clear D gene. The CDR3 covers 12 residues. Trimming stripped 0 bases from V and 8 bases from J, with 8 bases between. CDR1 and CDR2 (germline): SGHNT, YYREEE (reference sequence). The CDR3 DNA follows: TGTGCCAGCAGCTTGGTGGCTGGAGAAGCTTTCTTT. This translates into CASSLVAGEAFF.

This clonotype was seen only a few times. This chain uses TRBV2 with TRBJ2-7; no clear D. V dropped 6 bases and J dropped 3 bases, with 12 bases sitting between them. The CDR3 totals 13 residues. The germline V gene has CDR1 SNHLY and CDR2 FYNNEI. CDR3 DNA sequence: TGTGCCAGCAGCCCCTCTCCCCGCTACGAGCAGTACTTC. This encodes CASSPSPRYEQYF.